This T cell receptor (beta chain) was recorded in a study of blood T cell repertoires in COVID-19 (dated by TCRdb to 2018 to 2021). Notes on the research overall: Samples from collaborators originated in the United States, Italy and Spain and spanned both the acute and convalescent phases of COVID-19. The prospective study material was composed of cDNA or gDNA derived from T cells, B-cell-depleted T cells, or PBMCs. The dataset comprised deeply sampled blood TCRbeta repertoires from subjects exposed to, actively infected with, or recovered from COVID-19. The repertoires were made available in a free public database intended to serve as a resource for research on the immune response to SARS-CoV-2. Samples came from the ongoing ImmuneRACE study (first 160 participants) plus 1,254 subjects from 6 global collaborators. A de-identified subject ID, COVID-19 status, age in years and sex were almost always included in the sample metadata. Where available, HLA class I and class II types were taken from metadata supplied by the sample provider and were not determined by assay-based typing. Here is what the overall study found, with its caveats: How much clinical and demographic metadata was included differed by source and by participant, and the metadata was provided uncurated.

Collaborating institutions collected whole blood in K2EDTA tubes following their own protocols. For TCRbeta analysis, collaborator samples were shipped as frozen whole blood, as isolated PBMCs, or as DNA extracted from either sample type. Trimming leaves V shorter by 6 bases and J shorter by 0 bases, with the junction holding 7 bases beyond the gene matches. In the germline V gene, CDR1 corresponds to MDHEN and CDR2 to SYDVKM. The CDR3 has 16 amino acids, counting the end cysteine and phenylalanine. Only CDR3 DNA is held: 48 bases, read in frame from base 1. Points on this clone: No antigen is known for it. Nothing much larger sits one base from this clone, and base qualities are not available.

TCRbeta CDR3 regions were amplified from genomic DNA using the immunoSEQ Assay, a bias-controlled multiplex PCR. Concerning the study's data processing: Within the assay, amplification of reference gene primers was used to estimate how many nucleated cells each sample contained. To quantify the absolute abundance of each unique TCRbeta CDR3 rearrangement, sequence reads were collapsed and filtered. For each sample, productive Simpson clonality was calculated as the square root of Simpson's diversity index over productive rearrangements. This is the immuneACCESS table as TCRdb keeps it, with only in-frame sequences that have V and J called. A part of the clones is gone; compared with another copy, unresolved V genes explain less than half, and the rest is unexplained. V and J calls and clone size follow that table, whereas D and trimming were derived from the DNA. Across this sample there are under 250,000 clones, with 75% to 85% seen only once. Around 13% of the sample goes to the ten largest clones.

This clonotype was obtained from a human donor in a cohort sampled during active COVID-19. The rearranged chain carries TRBV28 and TRBJ2-2; 7 nucleotides in the junction match TRBD1. Sequencing input: peripheral blood. In nucleotides, the sequence is TGTGCCAGCAGCCATGCCGGGACAGCGAACACCGGGGAGCTGTTTTTT. Its translation reads: CASSHAGTANTGELFF. The CDR3 plus the reference TRBV28 and TRBJ2-2 genes for the other parts give the full variable domain: DVKVTQSSRYLVKRTGEKVFLECVQDMDHENMFWYRQDPGLGLRLIYFSYDVKMKEKGDIPEGYSVSREKKERFSLILESASTNQTSMYLCASSHAGTANTGELFFGEGSRLTVL.